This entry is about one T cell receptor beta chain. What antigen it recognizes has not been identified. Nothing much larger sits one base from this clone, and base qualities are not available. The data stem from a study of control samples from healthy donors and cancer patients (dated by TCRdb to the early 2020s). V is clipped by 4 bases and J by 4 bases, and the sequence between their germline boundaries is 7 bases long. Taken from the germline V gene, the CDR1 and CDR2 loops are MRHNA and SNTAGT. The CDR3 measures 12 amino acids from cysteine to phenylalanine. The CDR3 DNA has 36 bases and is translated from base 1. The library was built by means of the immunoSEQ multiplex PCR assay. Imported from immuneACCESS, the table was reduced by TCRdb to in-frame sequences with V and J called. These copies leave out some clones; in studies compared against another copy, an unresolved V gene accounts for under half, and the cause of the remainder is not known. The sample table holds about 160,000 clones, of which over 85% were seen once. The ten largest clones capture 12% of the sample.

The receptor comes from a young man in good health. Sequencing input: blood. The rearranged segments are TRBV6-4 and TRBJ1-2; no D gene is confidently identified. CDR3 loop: CASSGGGYGYTF. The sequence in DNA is TGTGCCAGCAGTGGCGGCGGCTATGGCTACACCTTC.